The 32 T cell receptor beta chains below all came from one sample that was sequenced in a study of cytomegalovirus exposure and HLA in healthy donors. The PCR used 60 Vbeta and 13 Jbeta primers. Sequencing used immunoSEQ multiplex PCR; TCRdb keeps in-frame clones, though not all of them. This sample yields over 70,000 clones, of which around 77% are seen a single time; less than 4.5% belongs to the top ten. The specimen was PBMCs. These TCRs come from a young man in good health and CMV-seronegative.

This sequence joins TRBV28 and TRBJ2-7; tentatively, D is TRBD1 (5 bases). Trimming took off 5 bases at V and 2 bases at J, with 13 bases between the two ends. CDR1 and CDR2 from the germline V gene are MDHEN and SYDVKM. The CDR3 has 14 amino acids. The CDR3 coding sequence is TGTGCCAGCAGTCCCCCGGACAAAGCCTACGAGCAGTACTTC. This sequence encodes CASSPPDKAYEQYF.

The chain has TRBV5-3 and TRBJ1-1, with D uncertain. TRBV5-3 belongs to the ORF category, with a function that is uncertain. Trimming took 9 bases from V and 0 from J, leaving 9 bases between them. There are 12 residues in the CDR3. The CDR3 DNA sequence: TGTGCCACCTTGGCGGTGAACACTGAAGCTTTCTTT. It codes for CATLAVNTEAFF.

This rearrangement joins TRBV28 to TRBJ2-7, with TRBD1 matching 7 bases. V dropped 6 bases and J dropped 1; count of bases not matched to a gene: 9. Germline CDR1 is MDHEN and CDR2 is SYDVKM. The CDR3 covers 15 residues. Here the CDR3 reads CASSQTGAPSYEQYF. CDR3 coding DNA: TGTGCCAGCAGCCAAACAGGGGCCCCTTCCTACGAGCAGTACTTC.

J is TRBJ2-1 and V is TRBV25-1; 11 nucleotides align to TRBD1. The germline V gene has CDR1 MGHDK and CDR2 SYGVNS. The CDR3 is 16 amino acids. J lost 5 bases, V lost 4 bases, and 7 bases had no gene match. The CDR3 DNA is TGTGCCAGCAGTGGTTCCGAGGGACAGGGGGACAATGAGCAGTTCTTC. It yields the protein CASSGSEGQGDNEQFF.

There are a few counts of this clone. This chain connects TRBV27 to TRBJ2-1; weak D call: TRBD1 (5 bases). CDR3 size: 13 residues. Trimming pared 0 bases from V and 9 bases from J, leaving 9 bases between. Germline assignment: CDR1 MNHEY and CDR2 SMNVEV (reference sequence). The CDR3, as DNA: TGTGCCAGCAGTTTATCCAGGGTTAGTGAGCAGTTCTTC. Amino acid sequence: CASSLSRVSEQFF.

The chain joins TRBV19 to TRBJ2-7; D ambiguous. V lost 3 bases and J lost 6, with 15 bases in between. The CDR3 sequence is 14 residues long. Germline V gene sequence: CDR1 LNHDA, CDR2 SQIVND (reference sequence). The CDR3 coding sequence is TGTGCCAGTAGTATTGACTCTTGGTCTAGCGAGCAGTACTTC. Translating it yields CASSIDSWSSEQYF.

The chain's CDR3 is CAWSVQGARRYEQYF. CDR3 in DNA: TGTGCCTGGAGTGTTCAGGGGGCGCGAAGGTACGAGCAGTACTTC. The chain carries TRBV30 and TRBJ2-7; 8 bases fit TRBD1. Germline-derived CDR1 and CDR2 are GTSNPN and SVGIG (reference sequence). V dropped 0 bases and J dropped 4; count of bases not matched to a gene: 8. CDR3 size: 15 residues.

The chain recombines TRBV4-2 with TRBJ2-5; perhaps TRBD2 as D (6 bases). This CDR3 spans 14 amino acids. The V end was cut by 4 bases, the J end by 5 bases, with 14 bases between. Germline V gene lookup returns CDR1 LGHNA and CDR2 YNFKEQ. CDR3 nucleotides: TGTGCCAGCAGCCGCTTGGGGGGAAGGGAGACCCAGTACTTC. It codes for CASSRLGGRETQYF.

As concerns this clone: At one boundary the junction diverges from the germline segment, which might be a read error. CDR3 loop: CASSLGTSPLSYEQYF. For the CDR3, the DNA is TGTGCTAGCAGCTTAGGGACTAGTCCCCTCTCCTACGAGCAGTACTTC. The chain is built from TRBV7-7 and TRBJ2-7, with 8 bases fitting TRBD2. The CDR3 sequence is 16 residues long. Germline CDR1 SSHAT, CDR2 FNYEAQ (reference sequence).

The chain links TRBV27 to TRBJ1-5; TRBD1 is a possible D gene (5 bases). Trimming took off 10 bases at V and 6 bases at J, with 34 bases between the two ends. The germline V gene encodes CDR1 MNHEY and CDR2 SMNVEV (reference sequence). The CDR3 length is 19 residues. CDR3: CATLPSHAGTGGVSQPQHF. The CDR3 DNA is TGTGCCACCCTGCCCTCTCATGCAGGGACGGGGGGGGTGAGTCAGCCCCAGCATTTT.

This chain links TRBV6-5 with TRBJ2-7, with 12 bases that match TRBD2. The J call could be wrong; TRBJ2-5 is a better fit for the DNA end. Germline CDR1 MNHEY, CDR2 SVGAGI. This CDR3 is 16 amino acids long. CDR3 DNA: TGTGCCAGCAGTTATCGACTAGCGGGGGTTGGAGAGACCCAGTACTTC. Translated: CASSYRLAGVGETQYF.

The chain joins TRBV7-9 to TRBJ2-7; TRBD2 aligns across 7 bases. The V gene end was trimmed by 4 bases and the J gene end by 6 bases; junction bases not matched to a gene: 9. This CDR3 is built from 14 residues. Germline CDR1 SEHNR, CDR2 FQNEAQ (reference sequence). CDR3 residues: CASSSSGKRGEQYF. In nucleotides, the CDR3 is TGTGCCAGCAGCTCCAGCGGGAAGAGGGGCGAGCAGTACTTC. The full variable domain, with the rest looked up from reference TRBV7-9 and TRBJ2-7, is DTGVSQNPRHKITKRGQNVTFRCDPISEHNRLYWYRQTLGQGPEFLTYFQNEAQLEKSRLLSDRFSAERPKGSFSTLEIQRTEQGDSAMYLCASSSSGKRGEQYFGPGTRLTVT.

The V and J genes are TRBV4-2 and TRBJ1-1; D remains ambiguous. Per germline, CDR1 LGHNA and CDR2 YNFKEQ. Trimming left V 0 bases short and J 1 base short, with 9 bases between. The length of the CDR3 is 15 residues. The CDR3 DNA is TGTGCCAGCAGCCAAGATTGGGGAGGGAACACTGAAGCTTTCTTT. Protein: CASSQDWGGNTEAFF.

CDR3 sequence (DNA): TGTGCCAGCAGTTTGGATCCGGACAGGCCTGAAAAACTGTTTTTT. As protein: CASSLDPDRPEKLFF. The genes are TRBV27 and TRBJ1-4; 7 nucleotides agree with TRBD1. The ends lost 3 bases at V and 7 bases at J; junction bases unmatched: 8. The V gene's germline CDR1 is MNHEY and CDR2 SMNVEV (reference sequence). The CDR3 contains 15 residues.

The rearrangement uses TRBV19 and TRBJ1-2; 9 nucleotides match TRBD1. The CDR3 is 19 amino acids. After removal of 4 bases from V and 0 bases from J, the junction contained 15 bases not matched to a gene. The germline V gene has CDR1 LNHDA and CDR2 SQIVND (reference sequence). The CDR3 nucleotides are TGTGCCAGTAGTAATCGGATACAGGGGGCAGGGGAGACTAACTATGGCTACACCTTC. It translates to CASSNRIQGAGETNYGYTF.

The genes are TRBV6-6 and TRBJ2-7, with 9 bases identical to TRBD1. The CDR3 has 15 amino acids. CDR1 and CDR2 from the germline V gene are MNHNY and SVGAGI (reference sequence). V lost 0 bases to trimming and J lost 6 bases; unmatched junction nucleotides: 6. The CDR3 nucleotides are TGTGCCAGCAGTTACTCTCTACAGGGGGCTGGCGAGCAGTACTTC. Translation: CASSYSLQGAGEQYF.

The chain joins TRBV14 to TRBJ2-2; D possibly corresponds to TRBD2 (6 bases). The V and J ends lost 8 bases and 8 bases respectively, with 21 bases between them. The V gene's germline CDR1 is SGHDN and CDR2 FVKESK. The CDR3 length is 15 residues. The CDR3 DNA is TGTGCCAGCGGATTTCCCGGGACTTCGATTGGGGAGCTGTTTTTT. Residues: CASGFPGTSIGELFF.

V gene TRBV9 combines with J gene TRBJ2-5, with 13 bases lining up with TRBD2. This CDR3 has 17 amino acids. Germline CDR1 reads SGDLS; CDR2 reads YYNGEE. V gave up 3 bases and J gave up 5 bases; unmatched junction bases: 10. This chain's CDR3 is CASSEGQLAGGPETQYF. In nucleotides, the CDR3 is TGTGCCAGCAGCGAGGGGCAACTAGCGGGAGGGCCGGAGACCCAGTACTTC. Full variable domain (missing parts from reference TRBV9 and TRBJ2-5): DSGVTQTPKHLITATGQRVTLRCSPRSGDLSVYWYQQSLDQGLQFLIQYYNGEERAKGNILERFSAQQFPDLHSELNLSSLELGDSALYFCASSEGQLAGGPETQYFGPGTRLLVL.

This clone was observed a handful of times. This chain uses TRBV5-1 with TRBJ1-4, with TRBD1 matching over 9 bases. V shed 3 bases, J shed 1 base, and the junction held 7 bases outside the gene matches. Germline CDR1 SGHRS, CDR2 YFSETQ. The CDR3 is made up of 17 amino acids. The CDR3 DNA reads TGCGCCAGCAGCTACAGGGGGCCCGGCAGAACTAATGAAAAACTGTTTTTT. Translated, it gives CASSYRGPGRTNEKLFF.

The chain joins TRBV2 to TRBJ2-7; no clear D gene. The CDR3 loop spans 12 amino acids. The ends were cut back, 5 bases at V and 3 bases at J, with 8 bases in the middle. The germline CDR1 and CDR2 sequences are SNHLY and FYNNEI. The CDR3 region has the DNA TGTGCCAGCAGTAAGACTGACTACGAGCAGTACTTC. Amino acid sequence: CASSKTDYEQYF.

The chain carries TRBV28 and TRBJ2-5; D unclear. Germline CDR1 and CDR2: MDHEN and SYDVKM. V shed 4 bases and J shed 7 bases, with 10 bases lying between them. This CDR3 is built from 12 residues. As DNA, the CDR3 is TGTGCCAGCAGTTCCCCGCGTCGGACCCAGTACTTC. It translates to CASSSPRRTQYF.

A note on this clone: One end of the junction is discordant with germline, which a read error may explain. The V gene is TRBV7-9, the J gene TRBJ2-1, with TRBD2 matching over 12 bases. Germline assignment: CDR1 SEHNR and CDR2 FQNEAQ (reference sequence). The CDR3 runs to 15 residues. The CDR3 is CSSSSRLAGGNEQFF. As DNA, the CDR3 is TGTTCCAGCAGCTCCCGGCTAGCGGGAGGGAATGAGCAGTTCTTC.

This clone came up once. For the CDR3, the DNA is TGCGCCAGCAGCGAGGGACAGGGGGCTTACAATGAGCAGTTCTTC. Protein sequence: CASSEGQGAYNEQFF. The V and J genes are TRBV5-1 and TRBJ2-1; 12 bases are shared with TRBD1. The length of the CDR3 is 15 residues. The ends lost 4 bases at V and 4 bases at J; junction bases unmatched: 3. In germline, CDR1 is SGHRS, CDR2 YFSETQ. Full variable domain (remainder filled in from reference TRBV5-1 and TRBJ2-1): KAGVTQTPRYLIKTRGQQVTLSCSPISGHRSVSWYQQTPGQGLQFLFEYFSETQRNKGNFPGRFSGRQFSNSRSEMNVSTLELGDSALYLCASSEGQGAYNEQFFGPGTRLTVL.

V and J are TRBV27 and TRBJ2-6, with a tentative D call TRBD1 (6 bases). Germline V gene data show CDR1 as MNHEY and CDR2 as SMNVEV (reference sequence). Trimming took off 3 bases at V and 1 base at J, with 10 bases between the two ends. The CDR3 runs to 16 residues. The CDR3 bases are TGTGCCAGCAGTTTTTCCAGGGGTTCTGGGGCCAACGTCCTGACTTTC. It specifies CASSFSRGSGANVLTF.

This clone was seen only a few times. V gene TRBV18 combines with J gene TRBJ2-1, with 7 positions matching TRBD1. With 3 bases clipped from V and 5 bases from J, the junction kept 4 bases outside the gene matches. Germline assignment: CDR1 KGHSH and CDR2 LQKENI. This CDR3 has 14 amino acids. CDR3 DNA: TGTGCCAGCTCACCCAGACAGGGACACAATGAGCAGTTCTTC. This encodes CASSPRQGHNEQFF.

This clone was detected only a few times. The chain links TRBV5-4 to TRBJ2-3; 10 nucleotides align to TRBD2. The CDR3 has 15 residues. Germline assignment: CDR1 SGHNT and CDR2 YYREEE (reference sequence). V was clipped by 3 bases and J by 5 bases; unmatched bases: 6. This chain's CDR3 is CASSSKREGQDTQYF. Written as DNA, the CDR3 is TGTGCCAGCAGCTCCAAGCGGGAGGGCCAAGATACGCAGTATTTT.

This rearrangement joins TRBV4-2 to TRBJ1-5; 7 bases are shared with TRBD1. V was pared by 4 bases and J by 0 bases, with 9 bases of the junction left unmatched. The germline V gene has CDR1 LGHNA and CDR2 YNFKEQ. The length of the CDR3 is 17 residues. CDR3 residues: CASSLAVTGVSNQPQHF. For the CDR3, the DNA is TGTGCCAGCAGCCTCGCCGTCACAGGGGTTAGCAATCAGCCCCAGCATTTT.

The rearrangement joins TRBV4-1 to TRBJ2-7, with D possibly matching TRBD1 (6 bases). V lost 3 bases and J 2 bases, leaving 11 bases between the germline ends. The CDR3 consists of 14 residues. Germline V gene lookup returns CDR1 MGHRA and CDR2 YSYEKL. Here the CDR3 DNA reads TGCGCCAGCAGCCATCTGACAGGTACCTACGAGCAGTACTTC. As protein: CASSHLTGTYEQYF.

The chain links TRBV11-2 to TRBJ2-5; D remains unclear. The CDR3 is 16 amino acids. Germline-derived CDR1 and CDR2 are SGHAT and FQNNGV. V lost 0 bases and J lost 3, with 14 bases in between. CDR3 sequence (DNA): TGTGCCAGCAGCTTAGATCCCGACATATCGAAAGAGACCCAGTACTTC. This codes for CASSLDPDISKETQYF.

This chain uses TRBV5-8 with TRBJ1-1; D is undetermined. The V end was cut by 1 base, the J end by 4 bases, with 17 bases between. The length of the CDR3 is 16 residues. The germline CDR1 and CDR2 sequences are SGHTS and YDEGEE. This CDR3 reads CASSLWATPELTEAFF. The DNA of the CDR3 is TGTGCCAGCAGCTTGTGGGCTACGCCCGAACTCACTGAAGCTTTCTTT. Together with reference TRBV5-8 and TRBJ1-1, the CDR3 gives the full variable domain: EAGVTQSPTHLIKTRGQQATLRCSPISGHTSVYWYQQALGLGLQFLLWYDEGEERNRGNFPPRFSGRQFPNYSSELNVNALELEDSALYLCASSLWATPELTEAFFGQGTRLTVV.

This chain links TRBV6-4 with TRBJ2-1; D may be TRBD2 (5 bases). The CDR3 spans 14 residues. The germline CDR1 and CDR2 sequences are MRHNA and SNTAGT. V was shortened by 3 bases and J by 4 bases, with 10 bases between the two germline ends. CDR3 sequence (DNA): TGTGCCAGCAGTGAAACCCCGGGGTACAATGAGCAGTTCTTC. Translation gives CASSETPGYNEQFF.

This chain links TRBV19 with TRBJ2-1; D unclear. The CDR3 spans 15 residues. With 5 bases removed from V and 0 bases from J, the gap between germline ends came to 11 bases. CDR1 and CDR2 (germline): LNHDA, SQIVND (reference sequence). The CDR3 here is CASSRSSSSYNEQFF. The CDR3 DNA sequence: TGTGCCAGTAGTCGAAGCTCTAGCTCCTACAATGAGCAGTTCTTC.